The 12 T cell receptor beta chains below come from one sample, sequenced in a study of cytotoxic CD8 clonotypes in ibrutinib-treated CLL. The table came from immunoSEQ multiplex PCR; TCRdb's copy has only in-frame clones and leaves some out. Of 6,500 to 9,500 clones listed, 70% to 85% were seen once; the top ten hold over 3.5%. The sample was PBMCs, taken before ibrutinib treatment. These receptors came from a human donor with chronic lymphocytic leukemia.

This chain links TRBV27 with TRBJ1-1; D remains unclear. This CDR3 comprises 15 residues. The V end lost 3 bases, the J end lost 0 bases, and 11 bases lay between the germline ends. CDR1 is MNHEY, CDR2 SMNVEV, per germline (reference sequence). CDR3 amino acids: CASSLNFGMNTEAFF. The CDR3 nucleotides read TGTGCCAGCAGTTTGAATTTTGGGATGAACACTGAAGCTTTCTTT.

In this sample, this clone turned up once. CDR3 sequence: CASSITSGTYEQYF. Here the CDR3 DNA reads TGTGCCAGTAGTATAACTAGCGGCACCTACGAGCAGTACTTC. The rearrangement joins TRBV19 to TRBJ2-7; 8 bases match TRBD2. The CDR3 has 14 residues. The trim removed 2 bases at V and 2 bases at J, leaving 2 bases unmatched. Germline CDR1 is LNHDA and CDR2 is SQIVND (reference sequence).

CDR3 protein: CSVLQGDHEQYF. The CDR3 DNA sequence: TGCAGCGTTCTTCAGGGAGACCACGAGCAGTACTTC. The J gene is TRBJ2-7, the V gene TRBV29-1; D may correspond to TRBD1 or TRBD2 (5 bases each). The CDR3 contains 12 residues. Germline V lookup: CDR1 SQVTM, CDR2 ANQGSEA. V was cut by 5 bases and J by 5 bases, with 13 bases left in between.

This chain uses TRBV4-2 with TRBJ1-4; D gene ambiguous. Germline CDR1 reads LGHNA; CDR2 reads YNFKEQ. The V and J ends lost 0 bases and 7 bases respectively, with 6 bases between them. CDR3 length: 13 amino acids. The DNA for the CDR3 is TGTGCCAGCAGCCAAGAGGAAGGTGAAAAACTGTTTTTT. The encoded protein is CASSQEEGEKLFF.

The chain couples TRBV29-1 to TRBJ2-7, with a weak D call TRBD1 (5 bases). V lost 7 bases and J 2 bases, leaving 18 bases between the germline ends. This CDR3 is 14 amino acids long. CDR1 and CDR2 from the germline V gene are SQVTM and ANQGSEA. The CDR3 region is CSGQTGPSTYEQYF. For the CDR3, the DNA is TGCAGCGGTCAAACAGGCCCCTCGACCTACGAGCAGTACTTC.

This chain links TRBV9 with TRBJ2-5; TRBD1 agrees at 7 bases. This CDR3 contains 15 residues. After removal of 2 bases from V and 2 bases from J, the junction contained 6 bases not matched to a gene. Germline CDR1 and CDR2: SGDLS and YYNGEE. The DNA of the CDR3 is TGTGCCAGCAGCGTCATGGGGACAGAACAAGAGACCCAGTACTTC. Residues: CASSVMGTEQETQYF.

The chain carries TRBV7-2 and TRBJ1-2; 10 bases map to TRBD1. V was pared by 5 bases and J by 6 bases, with 6 bases of the junction left unmatched. Germline V gene sequence: CDR1 SGHTA, CDR2 FQGNSA. The CDR3 covers 14 residues. In DNA, the CDR3 is TGTGCCAGCAGCCTTCAGACAGGGGGCCATGGCTACACCTTC. Protein product: CASSLQTGGHGYTF.

CDR3 protein: CASSPSGGGLASEQYF. The CDR3 DNA follows: TGTGCCAGCAGCCCTAGCGGGGGGGGACTAGCGAGCGAGCAGTACTTC. This sequence joins TRBV7-8 and TRBJ2-7; 12 bases agree with TRBD2. Unmatched junction bases numbered 11, after V lost 5 bases and J lost 6 bases. Germline assignment: CDR1 SGHVS and CDR2 FQNEAQ. The CDR3 is 16 amino acids. Full variable domain (remainder filled in from reference TRBV7-8 and TRBJ2-7): GAGVSQSPRYKVAKRGQDVALRCDPISGHVSLFWYQQALGQGPEFLTYFQNEAQLDKSGLPSDRFFAERPEGSVSTLKIQRTQQEDSAVYLCASSPSGGGLASEQYFGPGTRLTVT.

CDR3 DNA sequence: TGTGCCAGCAGTCCAACTCTCCCGGGACAGAACTATGGCTACACCTTC. It yields the protein CASSPTLPGQNYGYTF. This chain joins TRBV6-6 and TRBJ1-2; TRBD1 aligns across 7 bases. J lost 2 bases, V lost 5 bases, and 11 bases had no gene match. Germline V CDR1 and CDR2: MNHNY, SVGAGI (reference sequence). This CDR3 contains 16 residues.

CDR3 coding DNA: TGTGCCAGCAGCCCTGAGGGAAACTCTGGAAACACCATATATTTT. Protein sequence: CASSPEGNSGNTIYF. The chain couples TRBV6-5 to TRBJ1-3; no firm D call. The CDR3 has 15 amino acids. Deletions cut 6 bases from V and 0 bases from J, with 12 bases between. The germline V gene has CDR1 MNHEY and CDR2 SVGAGI.

The CDR3 here is CASSASGAPHQPQHF. The CDR3 DNA sequence: TGTGCCAGCAGCGCCTCCGGGGCCCCTCATCAGCCCCAGCATTTT. The V gene is TRBV9, the J gene TRBJ1-5; TRBD1 might be the D (5 bases). Germline V gene sequence: CDR1 SGDLS, CDR2 YYNGEE. The CDR3 has 15 amino acids. V was shortened by 3 bases and J by 5 bases, with 15 bases between the two germline ends.

V usage is TRBV4-1 and J usage is TRBJ1-2; D possibly corresponds to TRBD1 (6 bases). The CDR3 is 19 amino acids. Germline V gene lookup returns CDR1 MGHRA and CDR2 YSYEKL. V was pared by 2 bases and J by 2 bases, with 24 bases between. The CDR3 DNA follows: TGCGCCAGCAGCCAACCTAAGGTAGGGGACACTCCGAAGAACTATGGCTACACCTTC. It translates to CASSQPKVGDTPKNYGYTF.